Listed here are 9 T cell receptor beta chains from one sample, sequenced in a study of post-analysis software for immune sequencing data. Points from the study as a whole: Among roughly five TRBV segments more frequent in patients than controls were TRBV5-6, TRBV5-1 and TRBV20-1.

Their cognate antigens are unknown. The library was made from cDNA and included unique molecular identifiers. TCRdb re-derived calls from the PCR reads in MiXCR, one entry per CDR3 protein. Among approximately 440,000 distinct CDR3 sequences listed, roughly 45% were seen once. The sequenced sample consisted of blood. The receptors shown here come from a girl between 10 and 17 years old with multiple sclerosis.

This clonotype turned up a few times. The chain uses TRBV5-1 and TRBJ1-2, with TRBD1 matching over 8 bases. The V and J ends lost 4 bases and 2 bases, in that order; junction bases with no gene match: 4. This CDR3 region has 14 residues. Germline loops: CDR1 SGHRS, CDR2 YFSETQ. The CDR3 loop is CASSPGQENYGYTF. The CDR3 nucleotides are TGCGCCAGCAGCCCGGGACAGGAGAACTATGGCTACACCTTC.

This clonotype is a singleton in its sample. The rearrangement joins TRBV29-1 to TRBJ1-5, with a tentative D call TRBD1 (6 bases). V gave up 8 bases and J gave up 0 bases, with 14 bases separating them. Germline CDR1 and CDR2: SQVTM and ANQGSEA. This CDR3 comprises 14 residues. The chain's CDR3 is CSISQGSSNQPQHF. The CDR3 DNA is TGCAGCATCTCACAGGGCTCTAGCAATCAGCCCCAGCATTTT. Combining the CDR3 with reference TRBV29-1 and TRBJ1-5 gives the whole variable domain SAVISQKPSRDICQRGTSLTIQCQVDSQVTMMFWYRQQPGQSLTLIATANQGSEATYESGFVIDKFPISRPNLTFSTLTVSNMSPEDSSIYLCSISQGSSNQPQHFGDGTRLSIL.

The chain uses TRBV30 and TRBJ2-1; no firm D call. Germline loops: CDR1 GTSNPN, CDR2 SVGIG (reference sequence). The CDR3 is 14 residues long. Trimming took off 0 bases at V and 5 bases at J, with 11 bases between the two ends. CDR3 DNA: TGTGCCTGGAGTGTACAAGCGTCCCACAATGAGCAGTTCTTC. Translation: CAWSVQASHNEQFF.

The chain is built from TRBV27 and TRBJ1-2, with 8 bases matching TRBD1. Germline V gives CDR1 MNHEY, CDR2 SMNVEV (reference sequence). The CDR3 totals 16 residues. The V gene end was trimmed by 4 bases and the J gene end by 5 bases; junction bases not matched to a gene: 12. DNA for the CDR3: TGTGCCAGCAGTTCCGCGACAGGGGTCGTAGGGTATGGCTACACCTTC. It is translated as CASSSATGVVGYGYTF.

The chain couples TRBV24-1 to TRBJ1-2, with 7 bases aligning to TRBD1. This CDR3 is 14 amino acids long. The V segment lost 4 bases and the J segment 8 bases; nucleotides outside the gene matches: 9. Germline CDR1 KGHDR, CDR2 SFDVKD. CDR3 nucleotides: TGTGCCACCAGTGACAGACAGGGAACGGACGGCTACACCTTC. Protein: CATSDRQGTDGYTF.

The V gene is TRBV6-2 or TRBV6-3, the J gene TRBJ2-7; 12 bases are shared with TRBD1. The J segment lost 6 bases and the V segment lost 2 bases, leaving 5 bases of the junction unmatched. CDR3 length: 15 residues. CDR1 is MNHEY and CDR2 is SVGEGT in the germline V gene. The CDR3 DNA sequence: TGTGCCAGCAGTTACGGGGGACAGGGGGCTACCGAGCAGTACTTC. Translating it yields CASSYGGQGATEQYF.

This chain links TRBV20-1 with TRBJ2-3; 7 bases align to TRBD2. The CDR3 loop spans 13 amino acids. Looked up from germline, CDR1 is DFQATT and CDR2 is SNEGSKA (reference sequence). V trimming: 4 bases; J trimming: 2 bases; junction bases outside the gene matches: 3. DNA for the CDR3: TGCAGTGCTACGGCGGGAGTCACAGATACGCAGTATTTT. Translation: CSATAGVTDTQYF.

This clonotype turned up a few times. The chain recombines TRBV10-3 with TRBJ1-4; D may be TRBD1 (5 bases). The CDR3 loop spans 17 amino acids. Deletions cut 3 bases from V and 0 bases from J, with 14 bases between. The germline CDR1 and CDR2 sequences are ENHRY and SYGVKD. CDR3 in DNA: TGTGCCATCAGTGACCCCGGGACCCCAGCAACTAATGAAAAACTGTTTTTT. The encoded protein is CAISDPGTPATNEKLFF.

The chain links TRBV29-1 to TRBJ1-2; no clear D gene. The CDR3 is made up of 14 amino acids. Germline lookup yields CDR1 SQVTM and CDR2 ANQGSEA. V was pared by 1 base and J by 5 bases, with 14 bases between. This chain's CDR3 is CSVEGGKGPYGYTF. The CDR3 bases are TGCAGCGTTGAAGGAGGTAAAGGGCCATATGGCTACACCTTC.